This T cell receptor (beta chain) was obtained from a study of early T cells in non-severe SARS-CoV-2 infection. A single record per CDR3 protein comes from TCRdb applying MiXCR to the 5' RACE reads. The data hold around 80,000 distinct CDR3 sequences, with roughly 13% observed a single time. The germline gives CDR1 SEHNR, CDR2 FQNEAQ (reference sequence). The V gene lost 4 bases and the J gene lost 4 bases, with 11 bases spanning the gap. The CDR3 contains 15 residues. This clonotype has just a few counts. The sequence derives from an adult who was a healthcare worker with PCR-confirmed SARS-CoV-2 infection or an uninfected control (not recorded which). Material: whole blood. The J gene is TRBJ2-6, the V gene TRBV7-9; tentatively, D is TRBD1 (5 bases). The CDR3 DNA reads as TGTGCCAGCAGCTCACAGGCTTCGGGGGCCAACGTCCTGACTTTC. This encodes CASSSQASGANVLTF.